This T cell receptor beta chain derives from a study of shared clonotypes between healthy human individuals. Study-level points and caveats: Inspection by rarefaction showed sorted-subset sequencing to be incomplete despite large depth. Clonotypes which were not shared had lower generation probabilities than clonotypes that all four donors shared.

This clone was recorded a few times. Its target is unknown. The same CDR3 arises from other DNA sequences in this sample as well. The CDR3 covers 12 residues. Germline CDR1 reads MNHNY; CDR2 reads SVGAGI (reference sequence). Trimming removed 0 bases at V and 3 bases at J, with 2 bases between. TCRdb's copy holds only in-frame clones and misses some; the assay was immunoSEQ multiplex PCR. Counted here are 1.5 million to 1.9 million clones, around 98% occurring once; the ten biggest clones make up roughly 0.45%. Input material: naive CD4+ T cells sorted from blood. Indicated subset: CD45RA+ positively selected. This rearrangement joins TRBV6-6 to TRBJ2-5, with D unclear. This receptor was identified in a man younger than 45 in good health. The CDR3 sequence: CASSYSKETQYF. CDR3 DNA: TGTGCCAGCAGTTACTCGAAAGAGACCCAGTACTTC.